The T cell receptor (beta chain) under discussion was sequenced for a study of T cells in Graves' hyperthyroidism and ophthalmopathy. The investigators amplified TCR beta CDR3 regions from RNA transcripts. The HTBI primer set drove a first-round RT-PCR of the TCR CDR3. TCRdb reanalysed the multiplex PCR reads using MiXCR and keeps one entry per CDR3 protein. The data show hundreds of thousands of distinct CDR3 sequences, with 12% to 15% seen just once and about 10% held by the top ten. Graves' hyperthyroidism showing no ophthalmopathy progression within 18 months was considered stable. This CDR3 has 19 residues. Germline CDR1 and CDR2: SEHNR and FQNEAQ (reference sequence). J was trimmed by 4 bases and V by 1 base; bases with no gene match: 16.

The sample comprised blood. This sequence originates from a woman between 18 and 29 years old with Graves' hyperthyroidism. The V gene is TRBV7-9, the J gene TRBJ2-3; 8 positions match TRBD2. CDR3 sequence (DNA): TGTGCCAGCAGCTTAGAGGTGGTGTTTTCTGGGACTAGTTCAGATACGCAGTATTTT. It yields the protein CASSLEVVFSGTSSDTQYF.